This T cell receptor beta chain originates from a study of blood T cells in healthy people across ages. Study outcomes and limitations: With age, beta diversity per million T cells declined roughly linearly, significantly by 30 to 40.

Sample-barcoded 5' priming and a J-beta primer mix drove a second PCR of about 7 to 12 cycles. MiXCR, run by TCRdb on the 5' RACE reads, gives a single entry per CDR3 protein. The table has around 1,000,000 distinct CDR3 sequences, almost 25% seen once; the top ten hold about 0.72%. The junction had 11 bases not matched to a gene; V was cut back by 4 bases and J by 6 bases. This CDR3 comprises 14 residues. Germline CDR1 and CDR2: DFQATT and SNEGSKA (reference sequence). This clonotype has more than one count but fewer than ten. The antigen is unknown. The sample was also linked to a second study, of T cells of mothers and their children.

Sequencing was done on a sample of blood. This TCR derives from a girl under 10 years old in good health. V and J are TRBV20-1 and TRBJ2-7; 8 bases map to TRBD1. The CDR3 loop is CSAMGRQGTVEQYF. In DNA form, the CDR3 reads TGCAGTGCTATGGGGCGACAGGGGACCGTCGAGCAGTACTTC.